This entry features one TCR beta chain sequence. This sample stems from a study of cytomegalovirus exposure and HLA in healthy donors. This CDR3 comprises 11 residues. Trimming took off 6 bases at V and 4 bases at J, with 5 bases between the two ends. Per germline, CDR1 SGHTA and CDR2 FQGNSA. This PCR relied on a set of 60 Vbeta primers and 13 Jbeta primers. Method: immunoSEQ multiplex PCR; TCRdb's copy keeps in-frame clones and lacks some. Of under 200,000 clones in the sample, about 72% were seen once. The sequenced sample consisted of PBMCs. The sequence came from a man aged 50 to 60 in good health and CMV-seropositive. This sequence joins TRBV7-2 and TRBJ2-3, with D maybe TRBD1 (5 bases). The CDR3 here is CASRQADTQYF. DNA of the CDR3: TGTGCCAGCAGACAGGCAGATACGCAGTATTTT.